This is a list of T cell receptor beta chains from one sample in a study of CD8+ T cells in alopecia areata. Using immunoSEQ multiplex PCR, the repertoire was profiled, and TCRdb retains in-frame clones only, with some absent. The data show about 300,000 clones, 58% seen once. The sequencing used CD4+ T cells sorted from blood, collected at week 24, from a patient treated with tofacitinib. These receptor sequences come from a human donor with alopecia areata. The conserved cysteine and the conserved F or W are not part of the CDR3 here.

v_gene	j_gene	CDR3aa
TRBV7-9	TRBJ1-2	ASIGTGDGYT
TRBV27	TRBJ1-2	ASSFSEDLGYT
TRBV30	TRBJ2-2	ACPKAGANTGELF
TRBV19	TRBJ1-1	ATLAEDRTEAF
TRBV7-9	TRBJ2-3	ASSFGLAGGSDTQY
TRBV5-4	TRBJ2-1	ASSGLSGGPYNEQF
TRBV6-5	TRBJ2-3	ASSNRASTDTQY
TRBV30	TRBJ2-3	AWSGGATTAQY
TRBV30	TRBJ2-6	AWSVTTPGANVLT
TRBV5-1	TRBJ2-7	ASTRRGTVSYEQY
TRBV15	TRBJ1-4	ATSRDKRRTGAEEKLF
TRBV19	TRBJ2-7	ASRQGHEQY
TRBV6-5	TRBJ2-1	ACNRDREFNEQF
TRBV29-1	TRBJ1-1	SVDRGDTEAF
TRBV30	TRBJ2-2	AWSEGFTGELF
TRBV9	TRBJ2-4	ASSVASGGNIQY
TRBV14	TRBJ2-1	ASSQDLDDEQF
TRBV25-1	TRBJ1-2	ASSDDRNYGYT
TRBV29-1	TRBJ1-3	SVSEGSGNTIY
TRBV18	TRBJ2-1	ASSPPGLADYNEQF
TRBV4-2	TRBJ2-5	ASRAQETQY